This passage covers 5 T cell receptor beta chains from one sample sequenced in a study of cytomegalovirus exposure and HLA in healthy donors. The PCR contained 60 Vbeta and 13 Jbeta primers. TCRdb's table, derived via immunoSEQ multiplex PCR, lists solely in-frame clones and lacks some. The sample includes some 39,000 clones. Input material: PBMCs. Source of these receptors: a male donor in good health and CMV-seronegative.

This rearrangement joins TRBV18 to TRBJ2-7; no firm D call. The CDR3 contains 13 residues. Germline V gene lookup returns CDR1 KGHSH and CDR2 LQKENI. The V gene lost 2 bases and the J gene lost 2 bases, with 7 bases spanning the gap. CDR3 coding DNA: TGTGCCAGCTCACCAGCCAGTACCTACGAGCAGTACTTC. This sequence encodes CASSPASTYEQYF.

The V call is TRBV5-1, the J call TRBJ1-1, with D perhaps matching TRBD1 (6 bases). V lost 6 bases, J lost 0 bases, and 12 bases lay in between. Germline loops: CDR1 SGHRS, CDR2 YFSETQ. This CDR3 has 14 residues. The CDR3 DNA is TGCGCCAGCAAGGGGGAGATAGTGAACACTGAAGCTTTCTTT. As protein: CASKGEIVNTEAFF.

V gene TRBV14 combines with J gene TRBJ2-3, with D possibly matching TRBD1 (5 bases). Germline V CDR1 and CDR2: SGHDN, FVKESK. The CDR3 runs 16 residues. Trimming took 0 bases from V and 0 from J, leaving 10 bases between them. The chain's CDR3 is CASSQEEGASTDTQYF. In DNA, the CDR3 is TGTGCCAGCAGCCAAGAGGAAGGGGCGAGCACAGATACGCAGTATTTT.

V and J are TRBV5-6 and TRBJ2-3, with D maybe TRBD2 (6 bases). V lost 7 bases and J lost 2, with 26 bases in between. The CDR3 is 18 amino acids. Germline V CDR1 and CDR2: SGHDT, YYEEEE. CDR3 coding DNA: TGTGCCAGCCCCCCCCCGGGACTCGCCCGCCTACACACAGATACGCAGTATTTT. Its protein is CASPPPGLARLHTDTQYF.

In DNA form, the CDR3 reads TGTGCCAGCAGCCCCTTGGCCCCAACAGGTGGGGAGACCCAGTACTTC. It yields the protein CASSPLAPTGGETQYF. The V gene is TRBV9, the J gene TRBJ2-5; maybe TRBD1 (5 bases). The length of the CDR3 is 16 residues. V shed 4 bases and J shed 5 bases, with 21 bases lying between them. The germline CDR1 and CDR2 sequences are SGDLS and YYNGEE.